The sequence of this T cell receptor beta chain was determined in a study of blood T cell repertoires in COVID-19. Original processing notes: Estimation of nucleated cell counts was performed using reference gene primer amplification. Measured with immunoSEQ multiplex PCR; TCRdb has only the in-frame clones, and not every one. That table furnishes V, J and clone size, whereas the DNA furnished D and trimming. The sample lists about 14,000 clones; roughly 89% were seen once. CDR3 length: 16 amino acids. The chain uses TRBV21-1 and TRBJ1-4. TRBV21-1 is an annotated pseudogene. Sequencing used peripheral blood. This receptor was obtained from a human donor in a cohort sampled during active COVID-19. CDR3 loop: CASSKEGLSTNEKLFF. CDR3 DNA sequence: TGTGCCAGCAGCAAGGAGGGACTCTCAACTAATGAAAAACTGTTTTTT.